The 26 T cell receptor beta chains below all came from one sample that was sequenced in a study of cytomegalovirus exposure and HLA in healthy donors. Use of 60 Vbeta and 13 Jbeta primers characterized the PCR. Assay used: immunoSEQ multiplex PCR; TCRdb lists only in-frame clones, some missing. Here the sample table reports 40,000 to 55,000 clones. The sequencing input was PBMCs. The receptors originated from a male donor in good health and CMV-seropositive.

The chain has TRBV10-3 and TRBJ1-5; no firm D call. The CDR3 has 14 residues. The V gene lost 6 bases and the J gene lost 6 bases, with 15 bases spanning the gap. In germline, CDR1 is ENHRY, CDR2 SYGVKD. The CDR3 region has the DNA TGTGCCATCAGCTCCCCAGGAATCGCTCAGCCCCAGCATTTT. This codes for CAISSPGIAQPQHF.

The rearrangement joins TRBV2 to TRBJ1-2; 8 nucleotides agree with TRBD1. Trimming at V came to 3 bases and at J to 4 bases, leaving 4 bases not matched to a gene. This CDR3 has 14 amino acids. Germline V gene sequence: CDR1 SNHLY, CDR2 FYNNEI. The CDR3 is CASSDWGQAYGYTF. In nucleotides, the CDR3 is TGTGCCAGCAGTGATTGGGGACAGGCCTATGGCTACACCTTC.

The V and J genes are TRBV27 and TRBJ2-7; TRBD2 aligns across 8 bases. Per the germline V gene, CDR1 is MNHEY and CDR2 is SMNVEV (reference sequence). V was clipped by 6 bases and J by 1 base; unmatched bases: 8. This CDR3 region has 15 residues. CDR3 coding DNA: TGTGCCAGCAGCCCTCCGGGACTAGTTTCCTACGAGCAGTACTTC. Its protein product is CASSPPGLVSYEQYF.

The V call is TRBV2, the J call TRBJ2-7, with 11 bases aligning to TRBD1. Germline V gives CDR1 SNHLY, CDR2 FYNNEI. CDR3 length: 15 residues. Trimming cost V 6 bases and J 4 bases; bases outside gene matches: 8. CDR3 residues: CASREPGQGVYEQYF. The CDR3 DNA reads as TGTGCCAGCAGGGAACCGGGACAGGGGGTTTACGAGCAGTACTTC. The full variable domain, rest sourced from reference TRBV2 and TRBJ2-7, is EPEVTQTPSHQVTQMGQEVILRCVPISNHLYFYWYRQILGQKVEFLVSFYNNEISEKSEIFDDQFSVERPDGSNFTLKIRSTKLEDSAMYFCASREPGQGVYEQYFGPGTRLTVT.

CDR3 in amino acids: CASSIEGGQTYEQYF. The CDR3 region has the DNA TGTGCCAGTAGTATTGAGGGGGGACAGACCTACGAGCAGTACTTC. The chain employs TRBV19 and TRBJ2-7, with D perhaps matching TRBD1 (7 bases). CDR1 LNHDA and CDR2 SQIVND come from the germline V gene (reference sequence). Trimming took 3 bases from V and 2 from J, leaving 14 bases between them. This CDR3 contains 15 residues.

This chain uses TRBV28 with TRBJ1-5; D perhaps matches TRBD1 (6 bases). The CDR3 totals 13 residues. The V and J ends lost 3 bases and 7 bases respectively, with 10 bases between them. The germline V gene has CDR1 MDHEN and CDR2 SYDVKM. DNA for the CDR3: TGTGCCAGCAGTTTGGAAAGGGGGCAGCCCCAGCATTTT. Amino acid sequence: CASSLERGQPQHF. Filled out from reference TRBV28 and TRBJ1-5, the complete variable domain reads DVKVTQSSRYLVKRTGEKVFLECVQDMDHENMFWYRQDPGLGLRLIYFSYDVKMKEKGDIPEGYSVSREKKERFSLILESASTNQTSMYLCASSLERGQPQHFGDGTRLSIL.

The chain combines TRBV7-3 with TRBJ2-1, with a weak D call TRBD1 (8 bases). The CDR3 runs to 16 residues. Trimming shortened V by 5 bases and J by 4 bases, and 18 bases separated the two germline ends. Germline lookup yields CDR1 SGHTA and CDR2 FQGTGA. The CDR3 protein is CASSPGQGGPYNEQFF. For the CDR3, the DNA is TGTGCCAGCAGCCCCGGACAGGGAGGGCCTTACAATGAGCAGTTCTTC.

The CDR3 region has the DNA TGTGCCAGCAGCTTGGAGGGACTATATGGCTACACCTTC. It specifies CASSLEGLYGYTF. This sequence joins TRBV5-6 and TRBJ1-2; D perhaps matches TRBD1 (5 bases). This CDR3 has 13 amino acids. CDR1 and CDR2 (germline): SGHDT, YYEEEE. The V gene lost 0 bases and the J gene lost 5 bases, with 8 bases spanning the gap.

The V call is TRBV18, the J call TRBJ1-1; possibly TRBD1 for D (5 bases). Trimming shortened V by 0 bases and J by 0 bases, and 11 bases separated the two germline ends. Germline CDR1 is KGHSH and CDR2 is LQKENI. CDR3 length: 16 amino acids. The CDR3 is CASSPPVGPVNTEAFF. CDR3 bases: TGTGCCAGCTCACCACCGGTGGGGCCGGTGAACACTGAAGCTTTCTTT. Full variable domain (remainder filled in from reference TRBV18 and TRBJ1-1): NAGVMQNPRHLVRRRGQEARLRCSPMKGHSHVYWYRQLPEEGLKFMVYLQKENIIDESGMPKERFSAEFPKEGPSILRIQQVVRGDSAAYFCASSPPVGPVNTEAFFGQGTRLTVV.

The chain recombines TRBV5-6 with TRBJ2-5; maybe TRBD1 (5 bases). The end of the DNA is better explained by TRBJ2-7, so the J call may be wrong. Germline CDR1 reads SGHDT; CDR2 reads YYEEEE. This CDR3 region has 14 residues. This CDR3 reads CASSSLDIFYEQYF. The CDR3 bases are TGTGCCAGCAGCTCCCTGGACATATTTTACGAGCAGTACTTC.

The genes are TRBV21-1 and TRBJ2-4; TRBD2 is the table's D call and was not checked against the DNA. TRBV21-1 is shown as a pseudogene. This CDR3 has 17 amino acids. This CDR3 is CASPGTSGAEAKNIQYF. Written as DNA, the CDR3 is TGTGCCAGCCCCGGGACTAGCGGGGCGGAAGCCAAAAACATTCAGTACTTC.

The rearrangement links TRBV25-1 to TRBJ2-7; the match to TRBD1 covers 9 bases. The CDR3 runs 15 residues. CDR1 MGHDK and CDR2 SYGVNS come from the germline V gene. Trimming at V came to 1 base and at J to 5 bases, leaving 6 bases not matched to a gene. CDR3 coding DNA: TGTGCCAGCAGTGAATTGGGGGACAGGGACCACGAGCAGTACTTC. It translates to CASSELGDRDHEQYF.

The chain joins TRBV25-1 to TRBJ1-6; D remains ambiguous. CDR3 size: 13 residues. The ends were cut back, 8 bases at V and 2 bases at J, with 7 bases in the middle. CDR1 and CDR2 (germline): MGHDK, SYGVNS. CDR3: CASEGAYNSPLHF. The CDR3 region has the DNA TGTGCCAGCGAAGGAGCCTATAATTCACCCCTCCACTTT.

The gene calls are TRBV7-2 and TRBJ2-3; unclear D gene. Germline values: CDR1 SGHTA, CDR2 FQGNSA. V dropped 7 bases and J dropped 2 bases, with 13 bases sitting between them. The CDR3 runs to 14 residues. CDR3 protein: CASTVSYLTDTQYF. CDR3 nucleotide sequence: TGTGCCAGCACCGTTAGTTACCTCACAGATACGCAGTATTTT.

The chain uses TRBV5-4 and TRBJ2-5, with D perhaps matching TRBD1 (6 bases). Matching the DNA end better, TRBJ2-7 makes the J call doubtful. The CDR3 covers 13 residues. Germline CDR1 and CDR2: SGHNT and YYREEE (reference sequence). CDR3 loop: CASSQQGLDEQYF. The CDR3, as DNA: TGTGCCAGCAGCCAACAGGGTCTCGACGAGCAGTACTTC.

The chain combines TRBV7-9 with TRBJ1-2, with D tentatively TRBD1 (6 bases). V lost 1 base to trimming and J lost 6 bases, with 12 bases between them. CDR1 and CDR2 from the germline V gene are SEHNR and FQNEAQ (reference sequence). This CDR3 comprises 14 residues. The CDR3 loop is CASSLGTVLHGYTF. CDR3 sequence (DNA): TGTGCCAGCAGCTTAGGGACAGTCCTCCATGGCTACACCTTC.

The gene calls are TRBV2 and TRBJ2-7; weak D call: TRBD2 (6 bases). Germline CDR1 reads SNHLY; CDR2 reads FYNNEI. Trimming stripped 7 bases from V and 3 bases from J, with 7 bases between. This CDR3 is built from 11 residues. CDR3 residues: CASMGGYEQYF. The CDR3 DNA is TGTGCCAGCATGGGGGGCTACGAGCAGTACTTC.

V usage is TRBV27 and J usage is TRBJ2-7, with D possibly TRBD2 on 6 matching bases. This CDR3 spans 14 amino acids. The germline V gene encodes CDR1 MNHEY and CDR2 SMNVEV (reference sequence). Trimming pared 3 bases from V and 2 bases from J, leaving 11 bases between. The CDR3 is CASSLASETYEQYF. DNA for the CDR3: TGTGCCAGCAGTTTGGCTAGCGAAACCTACGAGCAGTACTTC.

This chain uses TRBV2 with TRBJ1-5; tentative D call: TRBD1 (5 bases). Per the germline V gene, CDR1 is SNHLY and CDR2 is FYNNEI. The CDR3 runs 12 residues. Deletions cut 8 bases from V and 11 bases from J, with 16 bases between. The DNA for the CDR3 is TGTGCCAGCGGGGCTATAAGCACGACCCAGCATTTT. Its translation is CASGAISTTQHF.

This sequence joins TRBV7-2 and TRBJ2-7; no clear D gene. Per germline, CDR1 SGHTA and CDR2 FQGNSA. CDR3 length equals 12 residues. V was shortened by 4 bases and J by 3 bases, with 7 bases between the two germline ends. In DNA, the CDR3 is TGTGCCAGCAGCTCACTTGGCTACGAGCAGTACTTC. It translates to CASSSLGYEQYF.

The chain uses TRBV5-1 and TRBJ2-7, with a tentative D call TRBD2 (7 bases). Germline V lookup: CDR1 SGHRS, CDR2 YFSETQ. Trimming removed 2 bases at V and 2 bases at J, with 14 bases between. The CDR3 is made up of 15 amino acids. The CDR3 sequence is CASSFGGLNPYEQYF. For the CDR3, the DNA is TGCGCCAGCAGCTTCGGGGGGCTCAACCCCTACGAGCAGTACTTC.

V gene TRBV10-3 combines with J gene TRBJ2-7, with 8 bases identical to TRBD2. This CDR3 has 12 residues. With 7 bases clipped from V and 1 base from J, the junction kept 0 bases outside the gene matches. The germline CDR1 and CDR2 sequences are ENHRY and SYGVKD. In DNA, the CDR3 is TGTGCCATCACGGGGGGGTCCTACGAGCAGTACTTC. Protein product: CAITGGSYEQYF.

J is TRBJ2-5 and V is TRBV5-1; 11 nucleotides align to TRBD2. Losses at the gene ends were 4 bases for V and 2 bases for J; bases not matched to a gene: 7. This CDR3 contains 16 residues. The germline V gene has CDR1 SGHRS and CDR2 YFSETQ. As DNA, the CDR3 is TGCGCCAGCAGCAGGGGACTAGCGGAGCCTCAAGAGACCCAGTACTTC. It encodes CASSRGLAEPQETQYF.

The chain combines TRBV5-1 with TRBJ2-5; 11 bases are shared with TRBD2. V trimming: 3 bases; J trimming: 5 bases; junction bases outside the gene matches: 9. The CDR3 has 16 residues. In germline, CDR1 is SGHRS, CDR2 YFSETQ. CDR3 DNA: TGCGCCAGCAGCTCCCGGACTAGCGGGTTTGGGGAGACCCAGTACTTC. This gives the protein CASSSRTSGFGETQYF.

The rearrangement links TRBV19 to TRBJ2-2; 7 positions match TRBD2. CDR3 length: 15 residues. V shed 4 bases, J shed 7 bases, and the junction held 9 bases outside the gene matches. Germline V gene sequence: CDR1 LNHDA, CDR2 SQIVND (reference sequence). In DNA form, the CDR3 reads TGTGCCAGTAGTAGGCTCGGGGGGTTGGACGGGGAGCTGTTTTTT. It is translated as CASSRLGGLDGELFF.

The rearrangement uses TRBV27 and TRBJ1-1; 10 bases are a match to TRBD1. Germline CDR1 is MNHEY and CDR2 is SMNVEV (reference sequence). The CDR3 contains 14 residues. Unmatched junction bases numbered 6, after V lost 7 bases and J lost 4 bases. The CDR3 nucleotides read TGTGCCAGCATCAACCGGGACAGGGGCACTGAAGCTTTCTTT. Translation: CASINRDRGTEAFF.